This T cell receptor (beta chain) was identified during a study of cytomegalovirus exposure and HLA in healthy donors. At least ten counts were recorded for this clone. Primers for the PCR totalled 60 Vbeta and 13 Jbeta. Assay: immunoSEQ multiplex PCR; the TCRdb copy retains only in-frame clones and omits some. There are around 100,000 clones in the sample; 84% occur only once, and around 5.2% lies in the top ten. Deletions cut 3 bases from V and 8 bases from J, with 13 bases between. The CDR3 runs to 13 residues. Germline loops: CDR1 LNHDA, CDR2 SQIVND (reference sequence). Sequences were obtained from PBMCs. The TCR comes from a woman between 18 and 29 years old in good health and CMV-seropositive. The rearrangement links TRBV19 to TRBJ1-1; D is ambiguous. The chain's CDR3 is CASSMIQISEAFF. CDR3 nucleotides: TGTGCCAGTAGTATGATACAGATTTCAGAAGCTTTCTTT.